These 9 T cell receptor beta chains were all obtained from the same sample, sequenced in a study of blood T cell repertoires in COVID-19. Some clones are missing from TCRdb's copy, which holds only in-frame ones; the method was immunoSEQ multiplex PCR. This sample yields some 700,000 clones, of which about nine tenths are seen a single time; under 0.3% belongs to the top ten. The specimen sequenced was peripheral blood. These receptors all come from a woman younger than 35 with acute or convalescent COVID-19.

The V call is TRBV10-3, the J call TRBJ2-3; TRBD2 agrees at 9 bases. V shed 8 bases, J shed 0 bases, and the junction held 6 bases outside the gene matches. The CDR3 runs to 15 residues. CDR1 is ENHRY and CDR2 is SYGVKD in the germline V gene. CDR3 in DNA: TGTGCCATCCGACGAAGCGGGGGGAGCACAGATACGCAGTATTTT. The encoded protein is CAIRRSGGSTDTQYF.

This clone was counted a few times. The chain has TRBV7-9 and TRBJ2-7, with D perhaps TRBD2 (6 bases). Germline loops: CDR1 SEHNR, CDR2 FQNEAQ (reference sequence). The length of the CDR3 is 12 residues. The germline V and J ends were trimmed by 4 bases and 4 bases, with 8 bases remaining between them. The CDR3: CASSSGTYEQYF. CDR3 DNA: TGTGCCAGCAGCTCTGGGACTTACGAGCAGTACTTC. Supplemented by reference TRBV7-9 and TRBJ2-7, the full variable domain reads DTGVSQNPRHKITKRGQNVTFRCDPISEHNRLYWYRQTLGQGPEFLTYFQNEAQLEKSRLLSDRFSAERPKGSFSTLEIQRTEQGDSAMYLCASSSGTYEQYFGPGTRLTVT.

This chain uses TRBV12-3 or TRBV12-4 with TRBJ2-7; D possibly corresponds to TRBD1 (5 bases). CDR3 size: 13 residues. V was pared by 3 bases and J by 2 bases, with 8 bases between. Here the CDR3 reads CASSFRGPYEQYF. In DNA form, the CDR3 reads TGTGCCAGCAGTTTTAGGGGCCCCTACGAGCAGTACTTC.

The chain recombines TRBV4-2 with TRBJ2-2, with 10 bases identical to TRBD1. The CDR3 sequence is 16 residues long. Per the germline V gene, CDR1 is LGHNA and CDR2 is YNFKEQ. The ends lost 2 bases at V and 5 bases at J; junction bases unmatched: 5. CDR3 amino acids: CASSQTGTGVTGELFF. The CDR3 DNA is TGTGCCAGCAGCCAAACCGGGACAGGGGTGACCGGGGAGCTGTTTTTT.

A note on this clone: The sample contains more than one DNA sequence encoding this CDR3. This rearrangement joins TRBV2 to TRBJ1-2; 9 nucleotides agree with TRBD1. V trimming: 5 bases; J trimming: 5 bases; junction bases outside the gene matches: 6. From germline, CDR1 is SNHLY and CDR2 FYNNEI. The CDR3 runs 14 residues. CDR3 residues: CASSLQGADYGYTF. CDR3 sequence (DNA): TGTGCCAGCAGTTTACAGGGGGCGGATTATGGCTACACCTTC.

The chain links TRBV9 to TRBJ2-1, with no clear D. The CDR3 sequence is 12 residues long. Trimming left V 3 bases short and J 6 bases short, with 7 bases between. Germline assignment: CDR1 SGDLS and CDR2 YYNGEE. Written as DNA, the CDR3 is TGTGCCAGCAGCGCTGACACCAATGAGCAGTTCTTC. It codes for CASSADTNEQFF.

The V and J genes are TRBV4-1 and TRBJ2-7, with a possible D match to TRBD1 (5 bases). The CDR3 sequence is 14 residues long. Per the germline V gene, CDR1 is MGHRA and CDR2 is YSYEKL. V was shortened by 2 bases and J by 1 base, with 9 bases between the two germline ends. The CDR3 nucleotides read TGCGCCAGCAGCCAACCGACAGTTTCCTACGAGCAGTACTTC. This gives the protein CASSQPTVSYEQYF.

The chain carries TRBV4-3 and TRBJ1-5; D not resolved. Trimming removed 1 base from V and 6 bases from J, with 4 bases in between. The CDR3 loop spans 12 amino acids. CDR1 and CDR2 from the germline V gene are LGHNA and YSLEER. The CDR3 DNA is TGCGCCAGCAGCCAAGGTAGTCAGCCCCAGCATTTT. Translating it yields CASSQGSQPQHF.

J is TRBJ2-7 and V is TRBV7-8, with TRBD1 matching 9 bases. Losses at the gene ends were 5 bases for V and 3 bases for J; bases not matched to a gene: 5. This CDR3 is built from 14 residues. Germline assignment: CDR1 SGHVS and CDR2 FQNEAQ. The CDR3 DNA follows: TGTGCCAGCAGCCGGGGACAGGGTTTCTACGAGCAGTACTTC. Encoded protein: CASSRGQGFYEQYF.